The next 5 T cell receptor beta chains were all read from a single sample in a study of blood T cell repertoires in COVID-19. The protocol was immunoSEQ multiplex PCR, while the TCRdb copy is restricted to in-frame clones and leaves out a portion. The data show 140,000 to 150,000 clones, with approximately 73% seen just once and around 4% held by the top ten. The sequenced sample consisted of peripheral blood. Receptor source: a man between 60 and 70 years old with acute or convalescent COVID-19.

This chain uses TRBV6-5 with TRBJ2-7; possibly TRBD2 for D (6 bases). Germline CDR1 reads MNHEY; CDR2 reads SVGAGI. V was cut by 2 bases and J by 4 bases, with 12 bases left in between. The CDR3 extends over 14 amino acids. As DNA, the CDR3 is TGTGCCAGCAGTTACAACGGGAGAGGGTACGAGCAGTACTTC. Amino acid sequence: CASSYNGRGYEQYF.

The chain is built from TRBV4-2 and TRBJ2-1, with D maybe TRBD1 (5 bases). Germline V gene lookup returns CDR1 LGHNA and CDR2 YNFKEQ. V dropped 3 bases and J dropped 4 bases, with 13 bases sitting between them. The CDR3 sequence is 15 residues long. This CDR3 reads CASSQAPGQYNEQFF. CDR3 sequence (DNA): TGTGCCAGCAGCCAGGCCCCCGGACAATACAATGAGCAGTTCTTC.

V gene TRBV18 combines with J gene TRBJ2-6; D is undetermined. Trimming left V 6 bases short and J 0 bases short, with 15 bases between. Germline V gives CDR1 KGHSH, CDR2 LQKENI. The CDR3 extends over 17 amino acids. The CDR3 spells CASSLRGDSSGANVLTF. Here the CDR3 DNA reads TGTGCCAGCTCCTTGAGAGGAGACTCCTCTGGGGCCAACGTCCTGACTTTC.

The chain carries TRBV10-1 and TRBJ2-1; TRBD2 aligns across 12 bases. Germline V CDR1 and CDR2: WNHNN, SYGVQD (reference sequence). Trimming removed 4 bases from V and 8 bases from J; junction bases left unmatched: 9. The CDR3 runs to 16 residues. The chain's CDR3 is CASSVRLAGEDDEQFF. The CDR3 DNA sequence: TGCGCCAGCAGTGTAAGACTAGCGGGAGAGGACGATGAGCAGTTCTTC.

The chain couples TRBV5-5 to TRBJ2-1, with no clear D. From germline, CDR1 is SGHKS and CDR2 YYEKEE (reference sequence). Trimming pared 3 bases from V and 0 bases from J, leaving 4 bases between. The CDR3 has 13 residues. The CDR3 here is CASSYSSYNEQFF. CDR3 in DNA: TGTGCCAGCAGCTATAGCTCCTACAATGAGCAGTTCTTC.